The clone carrying this T cell receptor (beta chain) was counted once. The antigen remains undetermined. This specimen belongs to a study of T cells in localized non-small cell lung cancer. Study results and caveats: Uninvolved adjacent lung showed peak T cell clonality, exceeding tumor. It remains possible that heterogeneity exists, since only one tumor region was sequenced.

This table comes from immunoSEQ multiplex PCR, and its TCRdb copy is limited to in-frame clones, with some not included. This sample has about 41,000 clones, with roughly nine tenths found just once. The CDR3 is 13 residues long. V trimming: 4 bases; J trimming: 7 bases; junction bases outside the gene matches: 4. Looked up from germline, CDR1 is SQVTM and CDR2 is ANQGSEA. This sequence was found in a woman aged 18-49 years with stage III lung adenocarcinoma. The chain recombines TRBV29-1 with TRBJ1-5; 10 bases are a match to TRBD1. The sequencing used peripheral blood, collected before any cancer treatment. CDR3 loop: CSVGQGAKQPQHF. The CDR3 region has the DNA TGCAGCGTTGGACAGGGGGCCAAACAGCCCCAGCATTTT.